This T cell receptor (beta chain) was profiled in a study of shared T cell receptors in the human thymus (dated by TCRdb to the early 2020s). Concerning the study at large: The study examined how self-reactive, shared T-cell receptor alpha chains are generated in the human thymus.

The CDR1 and CDR2 encoded by the germline V gene are MGHRA and YSYEKL. The CDR3 holds 18 amino acids from the cysteine to the phenylalanine. The only DNA kept is the CDR3, 54 bases in frame from the first base. V loses 0 bases at its end and J loses 6 bases; junction bases beyond the gene matches: 14. Turning to this clone: This clone's antigen is unknown. No much larger clonotype is one base removed from it; base qualities were not supplied.

The library was prepared using the immunoSEQ multiplex PCR assay. TCRdb's version of the immuneACCESS table is confined to in-frame rearrangements and falls short of the full clone set. An unresolved V gene accounts for under half of the shortfall where checked; the remainder is of unknown origin. The sample includes 720,000 or so clones, with 75% to 90% observed a single time. The biggest ten clones account for more than 0.01% of the sample. These data were also reused for a study on human thymus T cells. As noted in the second study: Immunologically healthy infants undergoing open corrective cardiac surgery for congenital heart defects in Finland were used as donors. The thymus tissue came from surgical resects taken out during corrective cardiac surgery. Both the thymic and the peripheral blood repertoires appeared to show biased V and J gene segment usage. The related research found that thymic TCR repertoires overlapped highly between unrelated individuals. The study used fewer than ten infant thymus samples plus four related peripheral blood samples to characterize TCR alpha and beta repertoires. Donor ages ranging from roughly 6 to 244 days were recorded, and 5 to 7 male and two female infants were included in the cohort. After being mechanically released from the tissue, thymocytes were kept at -70 degrees C in pellets of roughly 8.5-34 million cells. A QIAsymphony instrument was used to extract genomic DNA from frozen cell pellets. The immunoSEQ multiplex PCR assay was used to amplify the TCRB and TCRAD loci from a standardized quantity of quality-controlled genomic DNA. The amplicons spanned the V(D)J region and were long enough to cover the CDR3 and allow V and J genes to be identified. The amplicons were sequenced on an Illumina platform via the commercial immunoSEQ service. Primer bias and sequencing errors were corrected as previously described, and TCRAD and TCRB were defined on the basis of the IMGT database. Analysis of the repertoires was done with immunoSEQ Analyzer 3.0 and VDJTools and included basic statistics, V/J segment usage, diversity estimates, rarefaction and pairwise overlap. Chao1, ChaoE, Efron-Thisted, Shannon and inverse Simpson indices were used to estimate diversity, which was also estimated on datasets down-sampled to the smallest sample. Repertoire overlap was determined by strict matching of CDR3 nucleotide sequence, V gene and J gene, and Jaccard-based multidimensional scaling clustering was applied. On average, thymus samples gave roughly 740,000 unique TCRB clonotypes, whereas blood samples gave approximately 84,000.

This TCR derives from a girl in the first two years of life with a congenital heart defect. Donor details come from another sample of the same person, matched by shared clones. The chain links TRBV4-1 with TRBJ2-1, with TRBD1 identical over 7 junction bases. Sequencing was done on a sample of thymocytes. The sequenced DNA: TGCGCCAGCAGCCAAGAACTACAGGGGCTAAGGACTGGCAATGAGCAGTTCTTC. The resulting protein is CASSQELQGLRTGNEQFF.